Listed below are T cell receptor beta chains from one sample, sequenced in a study of T-cell reconstitution after alpha-beta-depleted transplantation in children. TCRdb reprocessed the PCR reads via MiXCR and lists one record per CDR3 protein. Among 600,000 to 700,000 distinct CDR3 sequences, roughly 15% were seen once, and the ten largest hold approximately 1%. The sequencing here drew on PBMCs from the stem cell graft donor, taken from the stem cell graft. The source is a human donor who donated a stem cell graft to a child with acute myeloid leukemia. Each CDR3 is given with its conserved first and last residue. The order of the fields is D gene, J gene, clone size, V gene, CDR3 protein, CDR3 DNA. D genes are given only for firm matches. Clone size is stated in some rows and not others, as once, few, many or a class when expanded.

>NA|TRBJ1-6|many|TRBV12-3/TRBV12-4
CASMRRGYSPLHF
TGTGCCAGCATGCGCAGGGGTTATTCACCCCTCCACTTT
>TRBD1|TRBJ2-2|few|TRBV7-9
CASKGPGQRSNTGELFF
TGTGCCAGCAAAGGACCGGGACAGCGATCGAACACCGGGGAGCTGTTTTTT
>NA|TRBJ2-7|many|TRBV20-1
CSAREDTYEQYF
TGCAGTGCTAGAGAAGATACCTACGAGCAGTACTTC
>TRBD1|TRBJ2-2|few|TRBV6-1
CASSADRGRGELFF
TGTGCCAGCAGTGCCGACAGGGGGCGAGGGGAGCTGTTTTTT
>TRBD1|TRBJ1-1|many|TRBV20-1
CSARDRGRGTEAFF
TGCAGTGCTAGGGACAGGGGGCGAGGCACTGAAGCTTTCTTT
>NA|TRBJ1-5|few|TRBV29-1
CSVGAGDQPQHF
TGCAGCGTTGGGGCCGGAGATCAGCCCCAGCATTTT
>TRBD1|TRBJ2-1|many|TRBV7-2
CASSSGVSGQVEEQFF
TGTGCCAGCAGCTCAGGGGTATCGGGACAGGTCGAAGAGCAGTTCTTC
>TRBD1|TRBJ2-5|NA|TRBV28
CASSLRFTLPNTRGQRAQETQYF
TGTGCCAGCAGTTTGCGTTTCACGCTTCCTAACACGAGGGGGCAGAGGGCCCAAGAGACCCAGTACTTC
>NA|TRBJ2-2|few|TRBV5-1
CASSLGGTENTGELFF
TGCGCCAGCAGCTTGGGGGGGACTGAGAACACCGGGGAGCTGTTTTTT
>TRBD1|TRBJ2-2|NA|TRBV7-2
CASSQSSGTGFSGELFF
TGTGCCAGCAGCCAATCCTCCGGGACAGGTTTCTCCGGGGAGCTGTTTTTT
>TRBD1|TRBJ2-6|NA|TRBV5-1
CASSFGDRGRTGANVLTF
TGCGCCAGCAGCTTCGGGGACAGGGGGCGCACTGGGGCCAACGTCCTGACTTTC
>TRBD2|TRBJ2-5|NA|TRBV4-3
CASSPTWRGGETQYF
TGCGCCAGCAGCCCCACGTGGAGGGGAGGGGAGACCCAGTACTTC
>NA|TRBJ1-1|NA|TRBV7-2
CAIVDLNTEAFF
TGTGCCATCGTAGACCTAAACACTGAAGCTTTCTTT
>NA|TRBJ1-1|NA|TRBV11-2
CASSSREGPIEAFF
TGTGCCAGCAGCTCTCGTGAAGGGCCCATTGAAGCTTTCTTT
>TRBD2|TRBJ2-3|NA|TRBV6-2/TRBV6-3
CASSYFGAGGRKDTQYF
TGTGCCAGCAGTTACTTCGGCGCGGGGGGTCGTAAAGATACGCAGTATTTT
>NA|TRBJ2-2|NA|TRBV7-9
CASRGTVRATGELFF
TGTGCCAGCAGGGGGACTGTACGGGCCACCGGGGAGCTGTTTTTT
>NA|TRBJ2-7|few|TRBV7-9
CARLWDRAYEQYF
TGTGCCAGGTTATGGGACCGAGCCTACGAGCAGTACTTC
>NA|TRBJ2-7|many|TRBV5-1
CASSLEREQYF
TGCGCCAGCAGCTTGGAACGGGAGCAGTACTTC
>NA|TRBJ2-5|many|TRBV5-1
CASSGETQYF
TGTGCCAGCAGTGGGGAGACCCAGTACTTC
>NA|TRBJ2-7|NA|TRBV7-2
CASSLRGRGNEQYF
TGTGCCAGCAGCTTAAGAGGCAGGGGAAACGAGCAGTACTTC
>NA|TRBJ1-2|many|TRBV27
CASSWGGGGVYGYTF
TGTGCCAGCAGTTGGGGGGGGGGAGGCGTCTATGGCTACACCTTC
>NA|TRBJ1-5|few|TRBV28
CASQETGPFGNQPQHF
TGTGCCAGCCAGGAGACGGGGCCCTTTGGCAATCAGCCCCAGCATTTT
>NA|TRBJ1-2|few|TRBV7-9
CASSSPGGAYDGYTF
TGTGCCAGCAGCTCACCCGGGGGGGCGTATGACGGCTACACCTTC
>NA|TRBJ2-7|NA|TRBV3-1
CASSPRFAYEQYF
TGTGCCAGCAGCCCCCGGTTCGCCTACGAGCAGTACTTC
>NA|TRBJ2-2|NA|TRBV11-2
CASSLVRSGGADTGELFF
TGTGCCAGCAGCTTAGTCAGGTCCGGAGGGGCCGACACCGGGGAGCTGTTTTTT
>TRBD2|TRBJ2-3|many|TRBV7-2
CASSWLAGGIDTQYF
TGTGCCAGCAGCTGGCTAGCGGGGGGGATAGATACGCAGTATTTT
>NA|TRBJ2-3|many|TRBV4-3
CASSQDRSSTDTQYF
TGCGCCAGCAGCCAGGATAGATCTAGCACAGATACGCAGTATTTT
>NA|TRBJ1-5|many|TRBV5-5
CASSLRPTPIEPQHF
TGTGCCAGCAGCTTACGGCCAACCCCAATCGAGCCCCAGCATTTT
>NA|TRBJ1-4|few|TRBV15
CATSRVLVGTPNEKLFF
TGTGCCACCAGCAGAGTTTTGGTTGGGACGCCGAATGAAAAACTGTTTTTT
>TRBD2|TRBJ2-1|few|TRBV20-1
CEAGGRGGLEQFF
TGCGAAGCCGGGGGGCGGGGGGGCCTCGAGCAGTTCTTC
>TRBD2|TRBJ2-1|many|TRBV20-1
CSARDWVAGYNEQFF
TGCAGTGCTAGAGATTGGGTAGCGGGGTACAATGAGCAGTTCTTC
>NA|TRBJ1-4|many|TRBV20-1
CSARDTQGGEKLFF
TGCAGTGCTAGAGATACCCAGGGAGGCGAAAAACTGTTTTTT
>NA|TRBJ1-1|few|TRBV5-1
CASSLESVNTEAFF
TGCGCCAGCAGCTTGGAGTCAGTAAACACTGAAGCTTTCTTT
>NA|TRBJ1-1|many|TRBV24-1
CATSGMNTEAFF
TGTGCCACCTCTGGGATGAACACTGAAGCTTTCTTT
>TRBD1|TRBJ1-1|many|TRBV6-1
CASRDRGGTEAFF
TGTGCCAGCAGGGACAGGGGGGGCACTGAAGCTTTCTTT
>TRBD2|TRBJ2-4|NA|TRBV5-1
CASSGGFGGVAKNIQYF
TGCGCCAGCAGCGGAGGGTTCGGGGGGGTAGCCAAAAACATTCAGTACTTC
>NA|TRBJ2-1|NA|TRBV24-1
CATSGAPGHHLGESYNEQFF
TGTGCCACCAGTGGGGCACCGGGACACCACCTTGGAGAGTCCTACAATGAGCAGTTCTTC
>NA|TRBJ1-2|NA|TRBV9
CASSVDGHLYGYTF
TGTGCCAGCAGCGTAGATGGTCATCTCTATGGCTACACCTTC
>NA|TRBJ2-3|NA|TRBV4-2
CASRGMGGAPDTQYF
TGTGCCAGCAGGGGTATGGGGGGGGCCCCAGATACGCAGTATTTT
>TRBD2|TRBJ2-3|many|TRBV7-2
CASSLDLAGPRDTQYF
TGTGCCAGCAGCCTTGATCTAGCGGGGCCCCGGGATACGCAGTATTTT
>NA|TRBJ1-1|NA|TRBV5-1
CASSLGSGRPGNTEAFF
TGCGCCAGCAGCTTGGGGTCGGGCCGGCCAGGGAACACTGAAGCTTTCTTT
>NA|TRBJ1-1|many|TRBV29-1
CSVEDRGGVTEAFF
TGCAGCGTTGAAGATCGGGGTGGGGTGACCGAAGCTTTCTTT
>TRBD2|TRBJ2-2|many|TRBV20-1
CSARLLAGTGELFF
TGCAGTGCTAGATTGCTAGCGGGCACCGGGGAGCTGTTTTTT